The present entry profiles one T cell receptor beta chain with its context. This clone was seen more than once but under ten times. Its antigen remains unidentified. One base away there is no much larger clone; base qualities are not given. This entry is derived from a study of T cell clonotyping in hematopoietic cell transplantation listed by TCRdb under 2021. General notes on the study: A total of approximately 130 blood samples were gathered in the study from under 40 consecutive transplant recipients along with their related donors. Recruitment of patients was conducted between 2015 and January 2017, and follow-up was continued until September 2020 or death. Overall study outcomes, separate from this receptor: Donor and pretransplant recipient Inverse Simpson Index values predicted broader posttransplant TCR repertoire diversity. Overlap with donor repertoires was found for only a small fraction of recipient repertoires, with over 95% found to appear de novo at the given depth. The sample size was limited and the cells went unsorted, which meant the CD4 and CD8 repertoire contributions could not be told apart. After transplant, TCR diversity in recipients dropped, and pathologically expanded clonotypes climbed progressively between day 30 and day 180.

Trimming takes 2 bases from V and 10 bases from J, and the germline ends sit 18 bases apart. From the cysteine through the phenylalanine, the CDR3 covers 14 amino acids. The retained sequence is limited to the CDR3, 42 bases, with the frame set at the first base. CDR1 and CDR2 were assigned from the germline V gene as SGHRS and YFSETQ. The immunoSEQ assay, a bias-controlled multiplex PCR using V- and J-specific primers, was used to amplify TCR beta CDR3 regions from genomic DNA. In a second PCR step, the CDR3 amplicons were tagged with a proprietary barcode plus Illumina adapter sequences. An Illumina MiSeq instrument was used for sequencing of the CDR3 libraries. Per the source publication's procedure: Export and quality control were done with immunoSEQ Analyzer 3.0, while downstream analyses used R Bioconductor and Immunarch. Repertoire metrics were calculated using only productive rearrangements within the normalized downsampled data set. Clonotypes larger than 5 templates in the normalized cohort were defined as pathologically expanded. The Inverse Simpson Index served as the measure of repertoire diversity. CMV-specificity analyses were carried out on the non-normalized data set to capture all clonotypes. As stored in TCRdb, this immuneACCESS dataset retains in-frame rearrangements with V and J assigned. A fraction of the clones does not appear; measured against another copy, unresolved V genes explain less than half of the discrepancy, and the remainder lacks a known reason. V and J calls plus clone size are reproduced from that table; the DNA served to infer D and trimming. The sample table contains fewer than 45,000 clones; only one count was recorded for around nine tenths of them. The ten largest clones represent roughly 1.8% of the sample.

Blood samples for TCR beta sequencing were provided by related transplant donors. Using Nuclei Lysis Solution, genomic DNA was extracted from unfractionated peripheral blood mononuclear cells that were either fresh or cryopreserved. The clonotype was recovered from a woman in her thirties or forties in good health. Some clones in this sample may be carry-over from other donors' samples. The sequenced sample was peripheral blood mononuclear cells. This receptor chain uses TRBV5-1 and TRBJ1-2, with the D gene too uncertain to name. The nucleotide sequence is TGCGCCAGCAGCTTCGGAACCGGGATGACTTTCTACACCTTC. Protein translation: CASSFGTGMTFYTF.